This T cell receptor (beta chain) stems from a study of beta chain features in type 1 diabetes. General observations from the study: Researchers report that Type 1 diabetes patients had moderately but significantly shorter TCRB CDR3s across all four CD4+ subsets.

V lost 8 bases, J lost 0 bases, and 10 bases lay in between. CDR3 size: 14 residues. CDR1 is SNHLY and CDR2 is FYNNEI in the germline V gene. One heparinised draw, averaging around 120 mL, was taken per donor. The entirety of the isolated RNA underwent reverse transcription, so expressed TCRB transcripts were sequenced. Here immunoSEQ multiplex PCR was the method, and the copy in TCRdb shows in-frame clones only, minus some. The sample has a few hundred thousand clones, about 10% seen once. As concerns this clone: Its antigen is as yet unknown.

This receptor was obtained from a young man with type 1 diabetes. Sequences were obtained from central memory CD4+ T cells from blood. The chain combines TRBV2 with TRBJ1-4; weak D call: TRBD1 (5 bases). The CDR3 sequence is CASRRGATNEKLFF. The CDR3 DNA sequence: TGTGCCAGCCGGCGGGGGGCAACTAATGAAAAACTGTTTTTT.